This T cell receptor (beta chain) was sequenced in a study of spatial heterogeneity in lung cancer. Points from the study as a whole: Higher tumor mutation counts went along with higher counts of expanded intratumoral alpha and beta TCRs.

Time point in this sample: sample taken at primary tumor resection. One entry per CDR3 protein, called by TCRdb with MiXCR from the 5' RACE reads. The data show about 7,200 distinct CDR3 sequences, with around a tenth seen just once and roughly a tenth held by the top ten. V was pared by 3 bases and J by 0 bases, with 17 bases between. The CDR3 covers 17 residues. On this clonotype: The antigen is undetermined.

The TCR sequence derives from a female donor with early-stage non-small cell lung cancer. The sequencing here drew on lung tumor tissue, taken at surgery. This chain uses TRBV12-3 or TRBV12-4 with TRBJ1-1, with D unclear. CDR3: CASSFKGSGWVNTEAFF. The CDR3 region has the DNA TGTGCCAGCAGTTTTAAAGGGTCAGGATGGGTGAACACTGAAGCTTTCTTT.